This TCR beta chain is from a study of CD8 T cells in Susac syndrome. V dropped 6 bases and J dropped 7 bases, with 9 bases sitting between them. From germline, CDR1 is MDHEN and CDR2 SYDVKM. This CDR3 spans 12 amino acids. Random hexamers served to reverse transcribe about 0.5 to 1 ug RNA. TCRdb reprocessed the immunoSEQ multiplex PCR reads with MiXCR, giving one entry per CDR3 protein. This repertoire shows 84,000 or so distinct CDR3 sequences, 94% found once; its top ten account for approximately 0.94%. Sequenced input: CD8+ T cells from PBMCs. The chain joins TRBV28 to TRBJ2-2; tentative D call: TRBD1 (5 bases). The sequence was collected from a human donor with Susac syndrome. The CDR3 loop is CASSPGFGELFF. For the CDR3, the DNA is TGTGCCAGCAGCCCAGGGTTCGGGGAGCTGTTTTTT.